A selection of T cell receptor beta chains follows, all from one sample in a study of cytomegalovirus exposure and HLA in healthy donors. Clones were read by immunoSEQ multiplex PCR, and TCRdb kept only the in-frame ones, dropping some. The table for this sample gives more than 130,000 clones. The source material was PBMCs. Receptor source: a man in his forties in good health and CMV-seronegative. The CDR3 runs from the conserved cysteine through the conserved F or W. D genes are given only for firm matches.

v_gene: TRBV18
d_gene: TRBD1
j_gene: TRBJ2-5
CDR3nt: TGTGCCAGCTCACCCAACAGGGGAGACGTAGAGACCCAGTACTTC
CDR3aa: CASSPNRGDVETQYF

v_gene: TRBV9
d_gene: -
j_gene: TRBJ1-2
CDR3nt: TGTGCCAGCAGCGTCCAAGACAGGATGTCTGGCTACACCTTC
CDR3aa: CASSVQDRMSGYTF

v_gene: TRBV5-1
d_gene: TRBD2
j_gene: TRBJ2-7
CDR3nt: TGCGCCAGCAGCTTTCCCTATGCGGGGGGGAGCTACGAGCAGTACTTC
CDR3aa: CASSFPYAGGSYEQYF

v_gene: TRBV9
d_gene: -
j_gene: TRBJ2-7
CDR3nt: TGTGCCAGCAGCGCTCCGGGCGGTGAAGGGGGCGAGCAGTACTTC
CDR3aa: CASSAPGGEGGEQYF

v_gene: TRBV18
d_gene: -
j_gene: TRBJ1-5
CDR3nt: TGTGCCAGCTCACCACCTGCAGGGGTTGATCAGCCCCAGCATTTT
CDR3aa: CASSPPAGVDQPQHF

v_gene: TRBV4-3
d_gene: -
j_gene: TRBJ2-2
CDR3nt: TGCGCCAGCAGCCAAGCTACTAGAGAGACCGGGGAGCTGTTTTTT
CDR3aa: CASSQATRETGELFF

v_gene: TRBV5-1
d_gene: -
j_gene: TRBJ1-6
CDR3nt: TGCGCCAGCAGCTTGTCTTCTTACTCCTATAATTCACCCCTCCACTTT
CDR3aa: CASSLSSYSYNSPLHF

v_gene: TRBV14
d_gene: -
j_gene: TRBJ1-3
CDR3nt: TGTGCCAGCAGCCAACAGATCTCTGGAAACACCATATATTTT
CDR3aa: CASSQQISGNTIYF

v_gene: TRBV6-1
d_gene: -
j_gene: TRBJ1-2
CDR3nt: TGTGCCAGCAGTGAAGGCGGAAACTATGGCTACACCTTC
CDR3aa: CASSEGGNYGYTF

v_gene: TRBV19
d_gene: -
j_gene: TRBJ2-5
CDR3nt: TGTGCCAGTAGCCGCCGAGAACTTTCAGAGACCCAGTACTTC
CDR3aa: CASSRRELSETQYF

v_gene: TRBV18
d_gene: -
j_gene: TRBJ1-4
CDR3nt: TGTGCCAGCTCACCCCAGGGTACGGCTAATGAAAAACTGTTTTTT
CDR3aa: CASSPQGTANEKLFF

v_gene: TRBV11-2
d_gene: -
j_gene: TRBJ1-1
CDR3nt: TGTGCCAGCAGCTTAGCTTACACAGGGTTGGCTTTCTTT
CDR3aa: CASSLAYTGLAFF

v_gene: TRBV10-3
d_gene: -
j_gene: TRBJ2-2
CDR3nt: TGTGCCATCAGTGAGTCCGGAGGGAGGACCGGGGAGCTGTTTTTT
CDR3aa: CAISESGGRTGELFF

v_gene: TRBV7-6
d_gene: -
j_gene: TRBJ2-3
CDR3nt: TGTGCCAGCAGCTTAGCCCTTCCGGGGGTAGATACGCAGTATTTT
CDR3aa: CASSLALPGVDTQYF

v_gene: TRBV4-2
d_gene: TRBD1
j_gene: TRBJ1-1
CDR3nt: TGTGCCAGCAGCCAAGAAGGGTCCAGGGGGGCCACTGAAGCTTTCTTT
CDR3aa: CASSQEGSRGATEAFF

v_gene: TRBV7-6
d_gene: -
j_gene: TRBJ2-7
CDR3nt: TGTGCCAGCAGCATCAACAGGGGAGCGGGCGAGCAGTACTTC
CDR3aa: CASSINRGAGEQYF

v_gene: TRBV6-4
d_gene: TRBD1
j_gene: TRBJ2-1
CDR3nt: TGTGCCAGCAGTACGACAGGGGGGAGGGAGCAGTTCTTC
CDR3aa: CASSTTGGREQFF

v_gene: TRBV4-3
d_gene: -
j_gene: TRBJ1-2
CDR3nt: TGCGCCAGCAGCCAAGCTGGGAGTTATGGCTACACCTTC
CDR3aa: CASSQAGSYGYTF

v_gene: TRBV25-1
d_gene: TRBD2
j_gene: TRBJ2-1
CDR3nt: TGTGCCAGCAGTCATAGCGGGGGAACCTACAATGAGCAGTTCTTC
CDR3aa: CASSHSGGTYNEQFF

v_gene: TRBV25-1
d_gene: -
j_gene: TRBJ1-1
CDR3nt: TGTGCCAGCAGTGACAGGGCTAACACTGAAGCTTTCTTT
CDR3aa: CASSDRANTEAFF

v_gene: TRBV11-2
d_gene: -
j_gene: TRBJ2-2
CDR3nt: TGTGCCAGCATCAACAACAGGGAGTTGGGCACCGGGGAGCTGTTTTTT
CDR3aa: CASINNRELGTGELFF

v_gene: TRBV7-3
d_gene: TRBD2
j_gene: TRBJ2-3
CDR3nt: TGTGCCAGCAGCCTAGCGGGGGATACAGATACGCAGTATTTT
CDR3aa: CASSLAGDTDTQYF

v_gene: TRBV19
d_gene: TRBD1
j_gene: TRBJ2-1
CDR3nt: TGTGCCAGTAAGGGACAGATATTATACAATGAGCAGTTCTTC
CDR3aa: CASKGQILYNEQFF

v_gene: TRBV2
d_gene: -
j_gene: TRBJ2-1
CDR3nt: TGTGCCAGCAGTGACAGGGTTTCCTACAATGAGCAGTTCTTC
CDR3aa: CASSDRVSYNEQFF

v_gene: TRBV7-9
d_gene: TRBD2
j_gene: TRBJ2-7
CDR3nt: TGTGCCAGCAGCTTAGAAGCGGGGCGAGGGGACGAGCAGTACTTC
CDR3aa: CASSLEAGRGDEQYF

v_gene: TRBV4-3
d_gene: -
j_gene: TRBJ1-5
CDR3nt: TGCGCCAGCAGCCAAGAACCGGGGACGGGGGGCAATCAGCCCCAGCATTTT
CDR3aa: CASSQEPGTGGNQPQHF

v_gene: TRBV2
d_gene: -
j_gene: TRBJ1-1
CDR3nt: TGTGCCAGCAGCCAAGGGGAGAACACTGAAGCTTTCTTT
CDR3aa: CASSQGENTEAFF

v_gene: TRBV5-1
d_gene: TRBD2
j_gene: TRBJ2-3
CDR3nt: TGCGCCAGCAGCGACACTAGCGGGGGAACAGATACGCAGTATTTT
CDR3aa: CASSDTSGGTDTQYF

v_gene: TRBV7-6
d_gene: TRBD1
j_gene: TRBJ1-3
CDR3nt: TGTGCCAGCAGCTTGGCTAGTGGACAGGGGGTCGGCGTAAACACCATATATTTT
CDR3aa: CASSLASGQGVGVNTIYF

v_gene: TRBV11-2
d_gene: TRBD2
j_gene: TRBJ2-3
CDR3nt: TGTGCCAGCAGGACCCCGCGGGGGGACACAGATCACCAGACAGATACGCAGTATTTT
CDR3aa: CASRTPRGDTDHQTDTQYF

v_gene: TRBV7-2
d_gene: -
j_gene: TRBJ2-1
CDR3nt: TGTGCCAGCAGCTTAGGCGGGGGCCCCGGGAATGAGCAGTTCTTC
CDR3aa: CASSLGGGPGNEQFF

v_gene: TRBV7-9
d_gene: -
j_gene: TRBJ2-1
CDR3nt: TGTGCCAGCAGCTTATACAGGGGAGGTCACAATGAGCAGTTCTTC
CDR3aa: CASSLYRGGHNEQFF

v_gene: TRBV9
d_gene: -
j_gene: TRBJ1-4
CDR3nt: TGTGCCAGCAGCGTAGGGCAGGGCTCCAGCGAAAAACTGTTTTTT
CDR3aa: CASSVGQGSSEKLFF

v_gene: TRBV29-1
d_gene: TRBD1
j_gene: TRBJ2-6
CDR3nt: TGCAGCGTCAGGGCGGGGACAGGGATTACTGGGGCCAACGTCCTGACTTTC
CDR3aa: CSVRAGTGITGANVLTF

v_gene: TRBV9
d_gene: -
j_gene: TRBJ1-2
CDR3nt: TGTGCCAGCAGCCCTACCGGACAGTACTCTAACTATGGCTACACCTTC
CDR3aa: CASSPTGQYSNYGYTF

v_gene: TRBV6-1
d_gene: -
j_gene: TRBJ1-1
CDR3nt: TGTGCCAGCAGTGGACAGCTACAGAACACTGAAGCTTTCTTT
CDR3aa: CASSGQLQNTEAFF

v_gene: TRBV6-4
d_gene: TRBD2
j_gene: TRBJ2-3
CDR3nt: TGTGCCAGCAGTGACTCGACTAGCGGGGGGGCAGATACGCAGTATTTT
CDR3aa: CASSDSTSGGADTQYF

v_gene: TRBV5-4
d_gene: -
j_gene: TRBJ2-1
CDR3nt: TGTGCCAGCAGCTTGCGGGTCGAGAGCTCCTACAATGAGCAGTTCTTC
CDR3aa: CASSLRVESSYNEQFF

v_gene: TRBV4-1
d_gene: TRBD2
j_gene: TRBJ2-3
CDR3nt: TGCGCCAGCAGCCCGGGGACTAGCGGGGGGTTAGATACGCAGTATTTT
CDR3aa: CASSPGTSGGLDTQYF

v_gene: TRBV12-5
d_gene: TRBD1
j_gene: TRBJ1-1
CDR3nt: TGTGCTAGTGGTTTTAGGACAGGGTTGAACACTGAAGCTTTCTTT
CDR3aa: CASGFRTGLNTEAFF

v_gene: TRBV9
d_gene: TRBD1
j_gene: TRBJ1-2
CDR3nt: TGTGCCAGCAGCGCCGGACAGGGGCAGATTGGCTACACCTTC
CDR3aa: CASSAGQGQIGYTF

v_gene: TRBV7-9
d_gene: TRBD2
j_gene: TRBJ2-1
CDR3nt: TGTGCCAGCAGCTCGACTAGCGGGGGGGAGGAGACTAGGCACAATGAGCAGTTCTTC
CDR3aa: CASSSTSGGEETRHNEQFF

v_gene: TRBV14
d_gene: -
j_gene: TRBJ2-1
CDR3nt: TGTGCCAGCAGCCAAGTGGTCCGAAGGGGTGAGCAGTTCTTC
CDR3aa: CASSQVVRRGEQFF

v_gene: TRBV19
d_gene: TRBD2
j_gene: TRBJ2-7
CDR3nt: TGTGCCAGTAGTGATAAGCGGGACGGCGACTTC
CDR3aa: CASSDKRDGDF

v_gene: TRBV19
d_gene: -
j_gene: TRBJ1-2
CDR3nt: TGTGCCAGTAGTATAAGCGCAGCTTCAGCCCTCTATGGCTACACCTTC
CDR3aa: CASSISAASALYGYTF

v_gene: TRBV5-1
d_gene: -
j_gene: TRBJ1-1
CDR3nt: TGCGCCAGCAGCTTGGATCCCGGCGGGCGGACTGAAGCTTTCTTT
CDR3aa: CASSLDPGGRTEAFF

v_gene: TRBV5-4
d_gene: -
j_gene: TRBJ2-2
CDR3nt: TGTGCCAGCAGCTTGAAATCGGGGGATATAACCGGGGAGCTGTTTTTT
CDR3aa: CASSLKSGDITGELFF

v_gene: TRBV5-1
d_gene: -
j_gene: TRBJ1-2
CDR3nt: TGCGCCAGCAGCCTGACAGCGAACTATGGCTACACCTTC
CDR3aa: CASSLTANYGYTF

v_gene: TRBV7-9
d_gene: TRBD2
j_gene: TRBJ2-3
CDR3nt: TGTGCCAGCATCGGGACTAGCCGAGGGGGTAATACGCAGTATTTT
CDR3aa: CASIGTSRGGNTQYF

v_gene: TRBV11-2
d_gene: TRBD2
j_gene: TRBJ2-5
CDR3nt: TGTGCCAGCAGCTTAGGCTATCTTGTAGCGGGGGCCCAAGAGACCCAGTACTTC
CDR3aa: CASSLGYLVAGAQETQYF

v_gene: TRBV19
d_gene: TRBD1
j_gene: TRBJ2-7
CDR3nt: TGTGCCAGTACCTCCGGGACAGGGACCTACGAGCAGTACTTC
CDR3aa: CASTSGTGTYEQYF

v_gene: TRBV4-2
d_gene: -
j_gene: TRBJ1-1
CDR3nt: TGTGCCAGCAGCCGCGATGGTACTGAAGCTTTCTTT
CDR3aa: CASSRDGTEAFF

v_gene: TRBV28
d_gene: -
j_gene: TRBJ1-2
CDR3nt: TGCGCCGCAGGGGTCTATGGCTACACCTTC
CDR3aa: CAAGVYGYTF

v_gene: TRBV6-4
d_gene: TRBD1
j_gene: TRBJ1-5
CDR3nt: TGTGCCAAGAATGGCGGGACAGGGGTTGAGAGCAATCAGCCCCAGCATTTT
CDR3aa: CAKNGGTGVESNQPQHF

v_gene: TRBV10-3
d_gene: TRBD1
j_gene: TRBJ1-2
CDR3nt: TGTGCCATCAGCCCTAGGGACAGGGGGAACTATGGCTACACCTTC
CDR3aa: CAISPRDRGNYGYTF

v_gene: TRBV28
d_gene: TRBD1
j_gene: TRBJ1-4
CDR3nt: TGTGCCAGCAGTTATGGGACAGCTAATGAAAAACTGTTTTTT
CDR3aa: CASSYGTANEKLFF

v_gene: TRBV18
d_gene: -
j_gene: TRBJ1-2
CDR3nt: TGTGCCAGCTCACCACCCGCGGAGGGCTACACCTTC
CDR3aa: CASSPPAEGYTF